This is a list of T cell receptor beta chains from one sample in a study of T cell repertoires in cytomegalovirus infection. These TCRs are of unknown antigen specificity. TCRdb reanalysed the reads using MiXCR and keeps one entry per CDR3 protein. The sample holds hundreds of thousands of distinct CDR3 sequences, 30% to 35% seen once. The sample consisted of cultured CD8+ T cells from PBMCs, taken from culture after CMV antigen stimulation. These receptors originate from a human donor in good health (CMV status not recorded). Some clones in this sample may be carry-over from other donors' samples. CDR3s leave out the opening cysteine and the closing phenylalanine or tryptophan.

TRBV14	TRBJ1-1	ASSQEVSGGKTEAF
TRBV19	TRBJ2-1	ASSTALSGEQF
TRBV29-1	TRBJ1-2	SVPDRQNYGYT
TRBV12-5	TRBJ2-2	ASGLVSLGELF
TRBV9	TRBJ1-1	ASSVGVQGSTEAF
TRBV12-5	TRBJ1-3	ASGSGGNTIY
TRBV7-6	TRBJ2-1	ASSLEGGGANYNEQF
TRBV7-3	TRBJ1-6	ASSFDSGRGSPLH
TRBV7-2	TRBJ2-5	ASSPGLPQY
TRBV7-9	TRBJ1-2	ASSWGTGRQGGGYT
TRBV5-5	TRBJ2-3	ASSLEQANTDTQY
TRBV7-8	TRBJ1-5	ASTPKTGSNQPQH
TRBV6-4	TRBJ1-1	ASGVRVGTEAF
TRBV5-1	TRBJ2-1	ASSLEGPPPHNEQF
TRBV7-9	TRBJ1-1	ASSLWPGIGDTEAF
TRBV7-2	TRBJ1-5	ASGQGQPQH
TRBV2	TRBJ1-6	ASREQIFNSPLH
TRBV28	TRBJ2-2	ASSFTSLGVGELF
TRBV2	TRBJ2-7	ASHDYEQY
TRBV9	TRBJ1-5	ASSVAEGWNQPQH
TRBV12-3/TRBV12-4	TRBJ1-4	ASTLGGNEKLF
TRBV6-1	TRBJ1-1	ASSEGAGNTEAF
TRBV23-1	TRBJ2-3	ASSLPRGKLAGEHSTDTQY
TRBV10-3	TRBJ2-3	AINTGTSSSTDTQY
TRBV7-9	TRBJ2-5	ASKSWGEETQY
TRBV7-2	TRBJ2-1	ASSLGIAGGLYNEQF
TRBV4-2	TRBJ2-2	ASSQALAGGPPGELF
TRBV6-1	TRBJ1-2	ASVVSPILDYGYT
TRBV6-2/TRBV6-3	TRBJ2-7	ASISSTTYEQY
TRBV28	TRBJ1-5	ASSLLAASNQPQH
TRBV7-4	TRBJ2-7	ASSPKTGFSYEQY
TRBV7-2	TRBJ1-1	ASSFYEGNTEAF
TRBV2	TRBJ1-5	ASSEDSPQH
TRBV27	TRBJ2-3	ASSFGLAGALFHADTQY
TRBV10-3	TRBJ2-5	AISEGDRGYQETQY